This TCR beta chain was sequenced in a study of technical replicates of blood from a handful of donors (dated 2017 in TCRdb). This clone has just one count. The antigen it recognizes is unknown. Base qualities are missing; no much larger clone stands one base away. Looking up the germline V gene yields CDR1 SGHTA and CDR2 FQGTGA. A distance of 13 bases separates the germline ends of V and J, which lose 4 bases and 8 bases respectively. From its cysteine to its phenylalanine, the CDR3 spans 13 amino acids. Only the CDR3 DNA stays, 39 bases, in frame from base 1. Library construction relied on the immunoSEQ multiplex PCR assay. TCRdb provides this immuneACCESS table in a form limited to in-frame rearrangements. Some clones are lacking; in checked studies, under half of them reflect an unresolved V gene, and why the rest are absent is not known. The sample includes fewer than 100,000 clones, with approximately 89% observed a single time. Clones ranked in the top ten supply 0.41% of the sample.

Here the chain combines TRBV7-3 and TRBJ2-3, and TRBD1 may be the D gene, going by 6 matching bases. This receptor was identified in a human donor in good health. The sequenced sample consisted of T cells isolated from PBMCs. The sequenced DNA: TGTGCCAGCAGCTCAGGACAGTACGGTACGCAGTATTTT. Its protein product is CASSSGQYGTQYF.